A selection of T cell receptor beta chains follows, all from one sample in a study of graft-versus-host responses after intestinal transplantation. The antigens of these receptors remain unknown. Only in-frame clones appear in the TCRdb table, and some are missing; sequencing was by immunoSEQ multiplex PCR. The table lists 100,000 to 140,000 clones, roughly 87% of them singletons. Sequenced here: unstimulated CD4+ T cells sorted from spleen or lymph node cells, sampled before transplant. The source of these receptors is a human donor who was the organ donor for an intestinal transplant. Each CDR3 is given with its conserved first and last residue. Each record gives: J gene, V gene, D gene, clone size, CDR3 protein, CDR3 DNA. D genes are given only for firm matches. Only part of the rows carry a size: once, few, many, or a class if the clone is expanded.

TRBJ2-1 | TRBV19 | NA | NA | CASSRPGTDLNEQFF | TGTGCCAGTAGCCGACCCGGGACTGATCTTAATGAGCAGTTCTTC
TRBJ2-6 | TRBV2 | TRBD2 | NA | CASKEWLAASGANVLTF | TGTGCCAGCAAAGAATGGCTAGCGGCCTCTGGGGCCAACGTCCTGACTTTC
TRBJ1-1 | TRBV2 | NA | NA | CASSARQTGNTEAFF | TGTGCCAGCAGTGCCAGGCAGACCGGGAACACTGAAGCTTTCTTT
TRBJ1-2 | TRBV4-2 | NA | medium-sized | CASSQDLLPTEHGYTF | TGTGCCAGCAGCCAAGATTTATTGCCTACGGAGCATGGCTACACCTTC
TRBJ1-4 | TRBV2 | NA | NA | CASSEALGGHGEKLFF | TGTGCCAGCAGTGAAGCGCTTGGGGGGCATGGTGAAAAACTGTTTTTT
TRBJ2-3 | TRBV9 | NA | once | CASSVTLHFTDTQYF | TGTGCCAGCAGCGTAACTTTACACTTCACAGATACGCAGTATTTT
TRBJ1-2 | TRBV28 | TRBD1 | NA | CASRSGTGSGYTF | TGTGCCAGCAGATCCGGGACAGGGAGCGGCTACACCTTC
TRBJ1-1 | TRBV7-3 | NA | NA | CASSLYGGNTEAFF | TGTGCCAGCAGCTTATACGGGGGGAACACTGAAGCTTTCTTT
TRBJ2-2 | TRBV7-2 | TRBD1 | once | CASSLTGGGTGELFF | TGTGCCAGCAGCTTGACAGGGGGAGGGACCGGGGAGCTGTTTTTT
TRBJ2-7 | TRBV9 | NA | NA | CASSVAEGFNYEQYF | TGTGCCAGCAGCGTAGCTGAGGGATTTAACTACGAGCAGTACTTC
TRBJ1-5 | TRBV19 | NA | once | CASSPTHTSLQFNQPQHF | TGTGCCAGTAGCCCGACACACACTTCACTTCAGTTCAATCAGCCCCAGCATTTT
TRBJ1-6 | TRBV6-1 | NA | NA | CASSFRGIPLHF | TGTGCCAGCAGTTTCAGGGGTATACCCCTCCACTTT
TRBJ1-1 | TRBV6-5 | NA | NA | CASSYLGGSAFF | TGTGCCAGCAGTTACTTGGGTGGATCAGCTTTCTTT
TRBJ2-5 | TRBV4-1 | TRBD2 | NA | CASSQAGGETQYF | TGCGCCAGCAGCCAAGCGGGAGGAGAGACCCAGTACTTC
TRBJ2-7 | TRBV5-5 | NA | few | CASSFNSYEQYF | TGTGCCAGCAGCTTTAACTCCTACGAGCAGTACTTC
TRBJ1-6 | TRBV19 | NA | NA | CASSKGPSPLHF | TGTGCCAGTAGTAAGGGGCCATCACCCCTCCACTTT
TRBJ1-2 | TRBV5-3 | NA | NA | CARSPSGGNSGGYTF | TGTGCCAGATCCCCTTCGGGGGGGAATTCCGGTGGCTACACCTTC
TRBJ2-7 | TRBV7-6 | TRBD1 | NA | CASSLALGQSYEQYF | TGTGCCAGCAGCTTAGCGTTGGGACAGAGTTACGAGCAGTACTTC
TRBJ1-1 | TRBV7-9 | NA | NA | CASSLVPSTEAFF | TGTGCCAGCAGCTTAGTCCCGTCCACTGAAGCTTTCTTT
TRBJ2-7 | TRBV4-1 | NA | NA | CASSQARGEQYF | TGTGCCAGCAGCCAAGCTAGGGGCGAGCAGTACTTC
TRBJ1-4 | TRBV7-3 | NA | NA | CASSLGPNEKLFF | TGTGCCAGCAGCCTTGGCCCTAATGAAAAACTGTTTTTT
TRBJ1-1 | TRBV10-2 | NA | NA | CASSGKRGGTEAFF | TGCGCCAGCAGTGGGAAAAGAGGGGGCACTGAAGCTTTCTTT
TRBJ2-7 | TRBV5-1 | TRBD2 | NA | CASSGTSGRTLTYEQYF | TGCGCCAGCAGTGGGACTAGCGGGAGGACTTTGACCTACGAGCAGTACTTC
TRBJ2-5 | TRBV28 | TRBD2 | NA | CASSTGTSGTETQYF | TGTGCCAGCAGTACCGGGACTAGCGGGACCGAGACCCAGTACTTC
TRBJ2-1 | TRBV7-9 | NA | NA | CASSLVGQLDNEQFF | TGTGCCAGCAGCTTAGTCGGACAGCTTGATAATGAGCAGTTCTTC
TRBJ1-3 | TRBV7-2 | NA | NA | CASSYRSSGNTIYF | TGTGCCAGCAGCTATCGTAGCTCTGGAAACACCATATATTTT
TRBJ2-3 | TRBV7-9 | NA | NA | CASSLVPSGHTQYF | TGTGCCAGCAGCCTAGTCCCCTCCGGCCATACGCAGTATTTT
TRBJ2-1 | TRBV2 | NA | NA | CASKKGLGGNEQFF | TGTGCCAGCAAGAAAGGACTAGGGGGAAATGAGCAGTTCTTC
TRBJ1-1 | TRBV6-6 | NA | NA | CASRTGSVPNTEAFF | TGTGCCAGCAGGACCGGGTCGGTTCCGAACACTGAAGCTTTCTTT
TRBJ2-7 | TRBV6-1 | NA | NA | CASGRIDGAAYEQYF | TGTGCCAGCGGACGAATAGACGGAGCCGCCTACGAGCAGTACTTC
TRBJ1-1 | TRBV5-1 | NA | NA | CASSLESYGANTEAFF | TGCGCCAGCAGCTTGGAGTCTTATGGGGCCAACACTGAAGCTTTCTTT
TRBJ2-1 | TRBV19 | TRBD2 | NA | CASSPSTSGRAGNEQFF | TGTGCCAGTAGCCCTTCGACTAGCGGGAGGGCCGGCAATGAGCAGTTCTTC
TRBJ1-2 | TRBV18 | TRBD1 | NA | CASSPTGDKASYGYTF | TGTGCCAGCTCACCGACAGGGGACAAGGCGAGCTATGGCTACACCTTC
TRBJ2-5 | TRBV2 | TRBD2 | NA | CASSEGLAGQETQYF | TGTGCCAGCAGTGAGGGACTAGCGGGCCAAGAGACCCAGTACTTC
TRBJ2-5 | TRBV7-2 | NA | NA | CASSLARANFRETQYF | TGTGCCAGCAGCTTAGCTAGGGCCAATTTTCGGGAGACCCAGTACTTC
TRBJ2-1 | TRBV27 | NA | NA | CASSRQRQFNYNEQFF | TGTGCCAGCAGTCGACAGCGCCAATTTAACTACAATGAGCAGTTCTTC
TRBJ1-2 | TRBV7-9 | NA | NA | CASSSWSTGTYGYTF | TGTGCCAGCAGCTCATGGTCCACCGGGACCTATGGCTACACCTTC
TRBJ1-4 | TRBV18 | TRBD1 | NA | CASSPETGRANEKLFF | TGTGCCAGCTCACCAGAGACAGGGAGGGCGAATGAAAAACTGTTTTTT
TRBJ2-2 | TRBV5-8 | TRBD2 | NA | CARARSGRATGELFF | TGTGCCAGAGCCCGAAGCGGGAGGGCCACCGGGGAGCTGTTTTTT
TRBJ2-3 | TRBV6-4 | TRBD2 | NA | CASSRTSVDTQYF | TGTGCCAGCAGTCGGACTAGCGTAGATACGCAGTATTTT
TRBJ1-3 | TRBV14 | NA | NA | CASSQQGSGNTIYF | TGTGCCAGCAGCCAACAGGGATCTGGAAACACCATATATTTT
TRBJ2-3 | TRBV11-2 | TRBD1 | NA | CASSLRTGWTDTQYF | TGTGCCAGCAGCTTAAGGACAGGGTGGACGGATACGCAGTATTTT
TRBJ1-1 | TRBV5-1 | NA | NA | CASSSGGTENTEAFF | TGCGCCAGCAGCTCGGGTGGGACGGAGAACACTGAAGCTTTCTTT
TRBJ1-5 | TRBV7-2 | NA | NA | CASSLGQVWDQPQHF | TGTGCCAGCAGCTTAGGGCAGGTCTGGGATCAGCCCCAGCATTTT
TRBJ2-1 | TRBV5-1 | NA | once | CASSLEGSTGNEQFF | TGCGCCAGCAGCTTGGAAGGGAGCACCGGGAATGAGCAGTTCTTC
TRBJ2-5 | TRBV7-3 | TRBD2 | NA | CASSASGRGETQYF | TGTGCCAGCAGCGCTAGCGGGAGGGGGGAGACCCAGTACTTC
TRBJ2-7 | TRBV9 | NA | NA | CASSVGGAQYEQYF | TGTGCCAGCAGCGTAGGAGGCGCTCAGTACGAGCAGTACTTC
TRBJ1-6 | TRBV28 | NA | NA | CASSLPTRGSPLHF | TGTGCCAGCAGTTTACCCACTCGGGGTTCACCCCTCCACTTT
TRBJ2-2 | TRBV7-9 | TRBD1 | once | CASSPTGGKGGELFF | TGTGCCAGCAGCCCGACAGGGGGCAAGGGCGGGGAGCTGTTTTTT